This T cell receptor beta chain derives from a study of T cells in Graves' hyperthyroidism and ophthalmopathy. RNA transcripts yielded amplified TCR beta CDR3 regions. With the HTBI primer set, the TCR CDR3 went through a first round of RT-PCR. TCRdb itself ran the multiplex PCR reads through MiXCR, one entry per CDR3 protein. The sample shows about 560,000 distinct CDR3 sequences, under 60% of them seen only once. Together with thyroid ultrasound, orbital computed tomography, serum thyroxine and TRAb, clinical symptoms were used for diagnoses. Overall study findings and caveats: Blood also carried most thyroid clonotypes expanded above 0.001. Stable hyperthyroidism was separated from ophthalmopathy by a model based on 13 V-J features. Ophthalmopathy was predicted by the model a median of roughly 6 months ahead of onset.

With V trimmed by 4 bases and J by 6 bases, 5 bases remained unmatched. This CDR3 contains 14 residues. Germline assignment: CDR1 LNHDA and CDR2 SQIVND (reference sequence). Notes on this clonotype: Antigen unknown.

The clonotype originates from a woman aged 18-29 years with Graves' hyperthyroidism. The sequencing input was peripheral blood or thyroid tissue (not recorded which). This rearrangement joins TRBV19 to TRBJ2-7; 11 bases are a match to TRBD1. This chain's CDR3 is CASSTTGTGGEQYF. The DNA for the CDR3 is TGTGCCAGTAGTACCACCGGGACAGGGGGCGAGCAGTACTTC. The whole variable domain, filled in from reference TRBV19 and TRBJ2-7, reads DGGITQSPKYLFRKEGQNVTLSCEQNLNHDAMYWYRQDPGQGLRLIYYSQIVNDFQKGDIAEGYSVSREKKESFPLTVTSAQKNPTAFYLCASSTTGTGGEQYFGPGTRLTVT.